Listed below are T cell receptor beta chains from one sample, sequenced in a study of siplizumab effects on memory and regulatory T cells. The protocol was immunoSEQ multiplex PCR, while the TCRdb copy is restricted to in-frame clones and leaves out a portion. The profile shows 90,000 to 95,000 clones, approximately 93% of them singletons. The source material was CD8+ T cells sorted from blood. Receptors were obtained from a human donor in good health. The CDR3 runs from the conserved cysteine through the conserved F or W. The D gene is left open where the match is weak. Size tells how often a clone was seen (once, few, many) or the class of an expanded clone, and some rows leave it out.

CDR3 | DNA | D | J | size | length | V
CASTSTLGGGTDTQYF | TGTGCCAGCACCTCCACCCTAGGAGGGGGAACAGATACGCAATATTTT | . | TRBJ2-3 | . | 16 | TRBV11-2
CASSLRVAGITDTQYF | TGTGCCAGCAGTTTACGGGTAGCGGGCATCACAGATACGCAGTATTTT | TRBD2 | TRBJ2-3 | . | 16 | TRBV27
CATSRADRGNEQFF | TGTGCCACCAGCAGAGCGGACAGGGGCAATGAGCAGTTCTTC | TRBD1 | TRBJ2-1 | . | 14 | TRBV15
CASSSDRGRTDTQYF | TGTGCCAGCAGCTCTGACAGGGGCCGCACAGATACGCAGTATTTT | TRBD1 | TRBJ2-3 | . | 15 | TRBV11-1
CASSQEPVTGGSEAFF | TGCGCCAGCAGCCAAGAACCCGTTACAGGGGGGTCCGAAGCTTTCTTT | TRBD1 | TRBJ1-1 | . | 16 | TRBV4-1
CASSATGVQPQHF | TGTGCCAGCAGTGCTACAGGGGTCCAGCCCCAGCATTTT | TRBD1 | TRBJ1-5 | . | 13 | TRBV25-1
CASSPGGYYEQYF | TGTGCCAGCTCTCCCGGCGGGTACTACGAGCAGTACTTC | . | TRBJ2-7 | . | 13 | TRBV9
CASSDTSRNTQYF | TGTGCCAGCAGCGACACTAGCAGAAATACGCAGTATTTT | . | TRBJ2-3 | . | 13 | TRBV7-9
CASSQEGGSTEAFF | TGTGCCAGCAGCCAAGAAGGGGGGAGTACTGAAGCTTTCTTT | . | TRBJ1-1 | . | 14 | TRBV4-2
CSVEGWEGFNEQFF | TGCAGCGTTGAAGGGTGGGAGGGATTCAATGAGCAGTTCTTC | TRBD2 | TRBJ2-1 | . | 14 | TRBV29-1
CASSLWPGSMVMNTEAFF | TGTGCCAGCAGCTTGTGGCCAGGTTCTATGGTAATGAACACTGAAGCTTTCTTT | . | TRBJ1-1 | . | 18 | TRBV5-5
CAWSVDNGGGYTF | TGTGCCTGGAGTGTAGACAACGGAGGTGGCTACACCTTC | . | TRBJ1-2 | few | 13 | TRBV30
CASTVGMNTEAFF | TGTGCCAGTACGGTCGGCATGAACACTGAAGCTTTCTTT | . | TRBJ1-1 | once | 13 | TRBV19
CASSFGDTQYF | TGTGCCAGCAGTTTCGGTGATACGCAGTATTTT | . | TRBJ2-3 | . | 11 | TRBV6-5
CASSLDGILSPYSPLHF | TGTGCCAGCAGCTTAGATGGCATCTTAAGTCCTTATTCACCCCTCCACTTT | . | TRBJ1-6 | . | 17 | TRBV11-3
CASSPRGTGADNEQFF | TGTGCCAGCAGCCCCCGAGGGACAGGGGCGGACAATGAGCAGTTCTTC | TRBD1 | TRBJ2-1 | . | 16 | TRBV7-9
CAISDPAASGRDNTEAFF | TGTGCCATCAGTGACCCCGCGGCCTCTGGCAGGGACAACACTGAAGCTTTCTTT | . | TRBJ1-1 | once | 18 | TRBV10-3
CASSVEGGSSDTQYF | TGTGCCAGCAGCGTAGAGGGGGGGAGCTCAGATACGCAGTATTTT | . | TRBJ2-3 | . | 15 | TRBV9
CASSLLAVHEQFF | TGTGCCAGCAGCTTACTCGCTGTCCATGAGCAGTTCTTC | . | TRBJ2-1 | . | 13 | TRBV7-9
CASSEVLRGDTEAFF | TGTGCCAGCAGTGAAGTTCTCAGGGGGGACACTGAAGCTTTCTTT | TRBD1 | TRBJ1-1 | . | 15 | TRBV2
CASSQDVTGGAYNEQFF | TGCGCCAGCAGCCAAGATGTTACAGGGGGCGCCTACAATGAGCAGTTCTTC | TRBD1 | TRBJ2-1 | . | 17 | TRBV4-1
CASSFGEGSSPLHF | TGCGCCAGCAGCTTTGGTGAGGGAAGCTCACCCCTCCACTTT | . | TRBJ1-6 | . | 14 | TRBV5-1
CATAGTDEQFF | TGTGCCACGGCGGGAACCGATGAGCAGTTCTTC | . | TRBJ2-1 | . | 11 | TRBV5-6
CASSHGRAFYPQHF | TGTGCCAGCAGCCATGGGAGGGCTTTTTACCCCCAGCATTTT | . | TRBJ1-5 | . | 14 | TRBV27
CASSQGKNTEAFF | TGTGCCAGCAGCCAGGGTAAAAACACTGAAGCTTTCTTT | . | TRBJ1-1 | . | 13 | TRBV7-2
CASSLVSGYNYGYTF | TGTGCCAGCAGCTTGGTGTCAGGGTACAACTATGGCTACACCTTC | . | TRBJ1-2 | . | 15 | TRBV5-6
CASRDRDRAYEQYF | TGTGCCAGCAGGGACCGGGACAGGGCCTACGAGCAGTACTTC | TRBD1 | TRBJ2-7 | once | 14 | TRBV5-8
CASSPDNSYEQYF | TGTGCCAGCTCTCCGGACAACTCCTACGAGCAGTACTTC | . | TRBJ2-7 | . | 13 | TRBV7-6
CASSVGLGADYEQYF | TGTGCCAGCAGCGTAGGGTTAGGGGCCGACTACGAGCAGTACTTC | . | TRBJ2-7 | . | 15 | TRBV9
CASGLSYEQYF | TGTGCCAGTGGGCTCTCCTACGAGCAGTACTTC | . | TRBJ2-7 | . | 11 | TRBV5-8
CASSPLAGPYEQYF | TGTGCCAGCAGCCCACTAGCGGGTCCCTACGAGCAGTACTTC | TRBD2 | TRBJ2-7 | . | 14 | TRBV7-6
CASSGGATYEQYF | TGTGCCAGCAGCGGGGGGGCCACCTACGAGCAGTACTTC | . | TRBJ2-7 | . | 13 | TRBV5-6
CASSRSRTGWETQYF | TGTGCCAGCAGTCGATCCAGGACAGGGTGGGAGACCCAGTACTTC | TRBD1 | TRBJ2-5 | . | 15 | TRBV27
CASSLSGKSSYNEQFF | TGTGCCAGCAGTTTATCCGGCAAGAGCTCCTACAATGAGCAGTTCTTC | . | TRBJ2-1 | . | 16 | TRBV27
CASSFGPGGNQPQHF | . | . | TRBJ1-5 | few | 15 | TRBV7-8
CASSLGGPHFRGQETQYF | TGTGCCAGCAGCTTGGGTGGACCACACTTTAGGGGGCAAGAGACCCAGTACTTC | . | TRBJ2-5 | . | 18 | TRBV5-8
CASSGTVNQPQHF | TGTGCCAGCAGTGGGACAGTCAATCAGCCCCAGCATTTT | TRBD1 | TRBJ1-5 | . | 13 | TRBV27
CAISRQGGNEKLFF | TGTGCCATCAGCCGACAGGGTGGAAATGAAAAACTGTTTTTT | TRBD1 | TRBJ1-4 | . | 14 | TRBV10-3
CASGFRYNEQFF | TGTGCTAGTGGTTTTCGGTACAATGAGCAGTTCTTC | . | TRBJ2-1 | . | 12 | TRBV12-5
CASSGGIYGYTF | TGTGCCAGCAGCGGAGGCATCTATGGCTACACCTTC | . | TRBJ1-2 | . | 12 | TRBV9
CASSEYEQGTGANVLTF | TGTGCCAGCAGTGAATACGAGCAGGGTACCGGGGCCAACGTCCTGACTTTC | . | TRBJ2-6 | . | 17 | TRBV25-1
CSVVLGFDGYTF | TGCAGCGTTGTGTTGGGGTTCGATGGCTACACCTTC | . | TRBJ1-2 | . | 12 | TRBV29-1
CASSAGQGPNTEAFF | TGCGCCAGCAGTGCGGGACAGGGGCCGAACACTGAAGCTTTCTTT | TRBD1 | TRBJ1-1 | . | 15 | TRBV10-1
CASSNTLGTYEQYF | TGTGCCAGCAGCAACACCCTCGGGACCTACGAGCAGTACTTC | . | TRBJ2-7 | . | 14 | TRBV7-9
CASSQSETWYTGELFF | TGCGCCAGCAGCCAATCCGAAACCTGGTACACCGGGGAGCTGTTTTTT | . | TRBJ2-2 | . | 16 | TRBV4-3
CASSLGQDYEQYF | TGTGCCAGCAGCTTAGGGCAGGACTACGAGCAGTACTTC | . | TRBJ2-7 | . | 13 | TRBV7-8
CASSYSKYNSPLHF | TGTGCCAGCAGTTACTCAAAATATAATTCACCCCTCCACTTT | . | TRBJ1-6 | . | 14 | TRBV6-6
CASSETGTPDGTEAFF | TGTGCCAGCAGTGAAACCGGGACACCGGACGGCACTGAAGCTTTCTTT | . | TRBJ1-1 | . | 16 | TRBV6-1
CASSLVGGEQYF | TGTGCCAGCAGTTTGGTCGGGGGCGAGCAGTACTTC | . | TRBJ2-7 | . | 12 | TRBV27
CAWSRGEEIEKLFF | TGTGCCTGGTCCCGAGGGGAGGAAATAGAAAAACTGTTTTTT | . | TRBJ1-4 | . | 14 | TRBV30
CASSLQRGYNEQFF | TGTGCCAGCAGCTTACAGCGGGGGTACAATGAGCAGTTCTTC | TRBD2 | TRBJ2-1 | . | 14 | TRBV5-6